This T cell receptor beta chain was retrieved from a study of graft-versus-host responses after intestinal transplantation. Study results and caveats: Patients with graft-donor T cell macrochimerism had high graft-versus-host to host-versus-graft clonal ratios in allografts.

Trimming left V 7 bases short and J 5 bases short, with 19 bases between. This CDR3 comprises 14 residues. Germline V gene sequence: CDR1 SGHNT, CDR2 YYREEE (reference sequence). With respect to this clone: What it binds is unknown.

Profiling relied on immunoSEQ multiplex PCR, and the TCRdb table lists in-frame clones only, not all of them. Of over 60,000 clones in the sample, about nine tenths were seen once. Bone marrow after transplant came from the posterior iliac crest or elsewhere. The sample here was bone marrow, taken 700 to 750 days after intestinal transplantation. The receptor was derived from a human patient who received an intestinal transplant, so some T cells may come from the graft donor. The V gene is TRBV5-4, the J gene TRBJ2-7; D call uncertain. The CDR3 sequence is CASSTHGDYNEQYF. The CDR3 DNA follows: TGTGCCAGCTCAACTCATGGAGATTACAACGAGCAGTACTTC.